The T cell receptor beta chain under discussion was sequenced for a study of blood T cell repertoires in COVID-19. CDR1 is WNHNN, CDR2 SYGVQD, per germline (reference sequence). The V and J ends lost 4 bases and 6 bases, in that order; junction bases with no gene match: 8. This CDR3 comprises 16 residues. TCRdb's copy holds only in-frame clones and misses some; the assay was immunoSEQ multiplex PCR. The sample carries approximately 250,000 clones, 83% recorded once. This TCR derives from a human donor in a cohort sampled during active COVID-19. Specimen: peripheral blood. The rearrangement joins TRBV10-1 to TRBJ2-7; 14 nucleotides align to TRBD2. The DNA for the CDR3 is TGCGCCAGCAGTGGGGGACTAGCGGGAGACCAGGGCGAGCAGTACTTC. Its translation is CASSGGLAGDQGEQYF.